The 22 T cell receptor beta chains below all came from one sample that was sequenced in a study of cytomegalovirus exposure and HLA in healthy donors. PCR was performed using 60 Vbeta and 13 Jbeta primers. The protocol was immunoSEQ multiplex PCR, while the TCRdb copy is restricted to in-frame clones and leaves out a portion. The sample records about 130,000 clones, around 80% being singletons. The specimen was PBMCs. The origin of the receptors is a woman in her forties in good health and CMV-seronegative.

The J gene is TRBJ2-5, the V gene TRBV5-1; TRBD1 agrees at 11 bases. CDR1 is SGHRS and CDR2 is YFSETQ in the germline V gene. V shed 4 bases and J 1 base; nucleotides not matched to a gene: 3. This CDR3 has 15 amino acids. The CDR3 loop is CASSRTGGLQETQYF. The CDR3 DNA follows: TGCGCCAGCAGCCGGACAGGGGGCCTCCAAGAGACCCAGTACTTC.

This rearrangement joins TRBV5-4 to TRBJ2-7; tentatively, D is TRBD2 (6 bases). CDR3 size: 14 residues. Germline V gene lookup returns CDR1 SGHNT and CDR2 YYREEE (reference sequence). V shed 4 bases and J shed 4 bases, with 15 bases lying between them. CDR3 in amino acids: CASSAALAPYEQYF. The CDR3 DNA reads TGTGCCAGCAGCGCCGCTCTAGCGCCGTACGAGCAGTACTTC.

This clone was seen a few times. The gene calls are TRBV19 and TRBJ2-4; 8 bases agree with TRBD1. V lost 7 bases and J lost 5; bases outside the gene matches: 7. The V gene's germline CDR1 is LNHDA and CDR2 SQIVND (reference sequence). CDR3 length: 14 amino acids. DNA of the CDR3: TGTGCCAGTAATTTCGCAGGGGGCGAAAACATTCAGTACTTC. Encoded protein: CASNFAGGENIQYF. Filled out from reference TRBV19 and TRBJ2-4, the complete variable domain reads DGGITQSPKYLFRKEGQNVTLSCEQNLNHDAMYWYRQDPGQGLRLIYYSQIVNDFQKGDIAEGYSVSREKKESFPLTVTSAQKNPTAFYLCASNFAGGENIQYFGAGTRLSVL.

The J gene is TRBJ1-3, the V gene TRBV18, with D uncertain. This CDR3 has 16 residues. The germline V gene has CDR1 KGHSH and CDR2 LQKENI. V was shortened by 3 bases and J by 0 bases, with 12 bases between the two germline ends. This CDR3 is CASSPSGGGSGNTIYF. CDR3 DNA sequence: TGTGCCAGCTCACCCTCAGGCGGAGGCTCTGGAAACACCATATATTTT.

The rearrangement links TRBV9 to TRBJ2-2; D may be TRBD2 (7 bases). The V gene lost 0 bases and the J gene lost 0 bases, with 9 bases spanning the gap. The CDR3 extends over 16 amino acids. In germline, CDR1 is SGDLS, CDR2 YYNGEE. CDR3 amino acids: CASSVGEGANTGELFF. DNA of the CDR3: TGTGCCAGCAGCGTAGGGGAGGGGGCGAACACCGGGGAGCTGTTTTTT.

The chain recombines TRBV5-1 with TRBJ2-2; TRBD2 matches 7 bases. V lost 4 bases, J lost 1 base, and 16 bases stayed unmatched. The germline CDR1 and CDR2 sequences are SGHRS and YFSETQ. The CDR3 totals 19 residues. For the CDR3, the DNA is TGCGCCAGCAGCGGGGAGGGGACTACCGAACCACTGAACACCGGGGAGCTGTTTTTT. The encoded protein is CASSGEGTTEPLNTGELFF.

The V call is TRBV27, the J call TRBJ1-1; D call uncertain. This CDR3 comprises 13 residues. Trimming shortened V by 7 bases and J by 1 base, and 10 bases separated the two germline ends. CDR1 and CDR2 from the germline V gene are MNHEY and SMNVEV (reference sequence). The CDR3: CASKSTGNTEAFF. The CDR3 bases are TGTGCCAGCAAGTCAACGGGGAACACTGAAGCTTTCTTT.

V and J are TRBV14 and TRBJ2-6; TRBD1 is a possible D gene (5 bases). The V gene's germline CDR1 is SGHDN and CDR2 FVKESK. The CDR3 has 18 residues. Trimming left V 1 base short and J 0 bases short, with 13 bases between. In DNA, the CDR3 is TGTGCCAGCAGCCAAGCGTTCCAGGGCGACTCTGGGGCCAACGTCCTGACTTTC. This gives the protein CASSQAFQGDSGANVLTF.

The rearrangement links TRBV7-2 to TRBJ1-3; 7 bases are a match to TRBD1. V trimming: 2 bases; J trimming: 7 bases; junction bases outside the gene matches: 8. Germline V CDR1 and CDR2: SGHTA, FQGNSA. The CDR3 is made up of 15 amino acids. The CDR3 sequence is CASSLRGQRGNTIYF. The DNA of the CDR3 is TGTGCCAGCAGCTTACGGGGACAGCGCGGGAACACCATATATTTT.

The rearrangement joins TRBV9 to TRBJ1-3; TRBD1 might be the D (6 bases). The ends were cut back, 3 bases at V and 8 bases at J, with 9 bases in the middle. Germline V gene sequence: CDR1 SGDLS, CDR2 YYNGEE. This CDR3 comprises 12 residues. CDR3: CASSAPGDTIYF. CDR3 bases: TGTGCCAGCAGCGCACCAGGGGACACCATATATTTT.

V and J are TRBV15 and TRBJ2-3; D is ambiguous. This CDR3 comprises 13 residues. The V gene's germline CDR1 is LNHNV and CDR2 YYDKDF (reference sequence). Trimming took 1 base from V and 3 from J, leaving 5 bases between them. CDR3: CATSRVRTDTQYF. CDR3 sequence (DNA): TGTGCCACCAGCAGAGTGCGGACAGATACGCAGTATTTT.

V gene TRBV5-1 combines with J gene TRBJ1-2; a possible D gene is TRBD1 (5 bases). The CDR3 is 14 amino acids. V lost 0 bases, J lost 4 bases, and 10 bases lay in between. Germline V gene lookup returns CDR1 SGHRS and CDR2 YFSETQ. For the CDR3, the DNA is TGCGCCAGCAGCTTGGAGGGGTTAAGCTATGGCTACACCTTC. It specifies CASSLEGLSYGYTF.

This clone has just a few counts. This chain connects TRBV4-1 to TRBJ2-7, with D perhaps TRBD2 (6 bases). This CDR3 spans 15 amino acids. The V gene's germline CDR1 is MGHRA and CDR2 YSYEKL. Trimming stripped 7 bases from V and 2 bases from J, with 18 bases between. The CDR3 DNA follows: TGCGCCAGCACTCATGATGCGGGGAGGACCTACGAGCAGTACTTC. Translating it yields CASTHDAGRTYEQYF.

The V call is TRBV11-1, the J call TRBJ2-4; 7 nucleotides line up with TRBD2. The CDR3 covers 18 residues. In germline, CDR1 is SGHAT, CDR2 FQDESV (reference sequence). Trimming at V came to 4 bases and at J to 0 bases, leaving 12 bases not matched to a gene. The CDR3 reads CASSSHPREGLAKNIQYF. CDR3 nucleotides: TGTGCCAGCAGCTCGCACCCCAGGGAGGGACTAGCCAAAAACATTCAGTACTTC.

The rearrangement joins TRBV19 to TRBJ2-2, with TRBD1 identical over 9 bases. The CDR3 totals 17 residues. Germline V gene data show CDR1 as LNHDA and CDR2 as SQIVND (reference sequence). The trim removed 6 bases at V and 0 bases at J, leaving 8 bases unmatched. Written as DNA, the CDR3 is TGTGCCAGTAGGCCTCGGACAGGGGCGGCGAACACCGGGGAGCTGTTTTTT. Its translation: CASRPRTGAANTGELFF.

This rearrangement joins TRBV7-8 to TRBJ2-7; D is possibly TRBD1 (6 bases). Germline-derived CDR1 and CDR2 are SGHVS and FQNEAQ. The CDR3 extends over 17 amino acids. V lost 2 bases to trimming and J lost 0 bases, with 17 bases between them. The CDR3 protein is CASSLIIGRGSSYEQYF. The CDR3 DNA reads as TGTGCCAGCAGCTTAATAATCGGCAGGGGTAGCTCCTACGAGCAGTACTTC.

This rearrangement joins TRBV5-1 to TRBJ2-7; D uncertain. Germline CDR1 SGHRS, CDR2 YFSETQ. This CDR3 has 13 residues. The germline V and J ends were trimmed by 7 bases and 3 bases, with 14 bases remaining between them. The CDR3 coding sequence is TGCGCCAGCTCAGGCCTAAATAGCTACGAGCAGTACTTC. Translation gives CASSGLNSYEQYF.

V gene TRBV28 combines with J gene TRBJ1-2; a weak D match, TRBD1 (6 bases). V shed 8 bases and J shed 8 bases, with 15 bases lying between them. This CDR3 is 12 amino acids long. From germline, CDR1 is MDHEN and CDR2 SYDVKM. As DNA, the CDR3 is TGTGCCAGCCGGACAGTCCCCTCGGGCTACACCTTC. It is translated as CASRTVPSGYTF.

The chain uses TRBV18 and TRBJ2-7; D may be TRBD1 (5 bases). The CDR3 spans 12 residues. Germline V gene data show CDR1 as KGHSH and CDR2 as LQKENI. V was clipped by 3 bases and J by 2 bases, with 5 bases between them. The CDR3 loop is CASSPDTYEQYF. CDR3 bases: TGTGCCAGCTCACCGGACACCTACGAGCAGTACTTC.

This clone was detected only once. The CDR3 DNA reads TGTGCCAGCAGCTATACTGATAGCACAGATACGCAGTATTTT. Amino acids: CASSYTDSTDTQYF. The chain employs TRBV5-6 and TRBJ2-3; D unresolved. Trimming pared 3 bases from V and 0 bases from J, leaving 8 bases between. Germline CDR1 SGHDT, CDR2 YYEEEE. The length of the CDR3 is 14 residues.

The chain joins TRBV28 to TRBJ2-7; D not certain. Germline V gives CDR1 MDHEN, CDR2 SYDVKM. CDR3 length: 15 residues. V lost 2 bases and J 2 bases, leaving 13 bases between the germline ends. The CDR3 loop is CASSLGSVFPYEQYF. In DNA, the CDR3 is TGTGCCAGCAGTTTAGGCAGTGTCTTTCCCTACGAGCAGTACTTC.

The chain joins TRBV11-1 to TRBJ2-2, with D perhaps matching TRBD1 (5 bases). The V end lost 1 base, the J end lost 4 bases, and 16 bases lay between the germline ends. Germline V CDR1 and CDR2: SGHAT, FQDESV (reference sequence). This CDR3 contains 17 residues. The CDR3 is CASSLVDPGIPTGELFF. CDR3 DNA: TGTGCCAGCAGCTTAGTTGATCCAGGGATCCCCACCGGGGAGCTGTTTTTT.